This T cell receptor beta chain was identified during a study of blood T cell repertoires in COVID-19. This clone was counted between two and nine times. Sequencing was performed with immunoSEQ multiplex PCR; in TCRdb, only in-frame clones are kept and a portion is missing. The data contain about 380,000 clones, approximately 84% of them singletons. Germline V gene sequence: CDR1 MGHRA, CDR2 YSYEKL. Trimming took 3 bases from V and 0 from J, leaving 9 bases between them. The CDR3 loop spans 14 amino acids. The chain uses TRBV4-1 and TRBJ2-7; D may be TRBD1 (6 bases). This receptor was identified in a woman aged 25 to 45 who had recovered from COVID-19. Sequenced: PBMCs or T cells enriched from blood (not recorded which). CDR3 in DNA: TGCGCCAGCAGCCACGACAGGAGCTCCTACGAGCAGTACTTC. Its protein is CASSHDRSSYEQYF.